A single sample gave rise to the 18 T cell receptor beta chains below, sequenced in a study of early T cells in non-severe SARS-CoV-2 infection. TCRdb called the 5' RACE reads again in MiXCR, with one record for every CDR3 protein. In the table there are about 26,000 distinct CDR3 sequences, just over 4% of which are singletons. Sequencing was carried out using whole blood. These receptors all stem from an adult who was a healthcare worker with PCR-confirmed SARS-CoV-2 infection or an uninfected control (not recorded which).

This clonotype came up a few times. The J gene is TRBJ2-7, the V gene TRBV3-1; 10 nucleotides align to TRBD1. This CDR3 contains 15 residues. Trimming removed 1 base from V and 4 bases from J; junction bases left unmatched: 4. CDR1 LGHDT and CDR2 YNNKEL come from the germline V gene (reference sequence). In nucleotides, the CDR3 is TGTGCCAGCAGCCAAGTTAGGGACAGGGGTTACGAGCAGTACTTC. This encodes CASSQVRDRGYEQYF.

The table lists this clonotype with many counts. The chain employs TRBV6-2 or TRBV6-3 and TRBJ2-7; tentative D call: TRBD2 (6 bases). Trimming shortened V by 5 bases and J by 7 bases, and 24 bases separated the two germline ends. CDR3 length equals 16 residues. Germline lookup yields CDR1 MNHEY and CDR2 SVGEGT. CDR3 bases: TGTGCCAGCAGTCAACAAACCGGGACTCACACGAGGGAGCAGTACTTC. Translation gives CASSQQTGTHTREQYF.

Ten or more counts support this clonotype. J is TRBJ2-7 and V is TRBV10-3; no reliable D call. CDR1 is ENHRY, CDR2 SYGVKD, per germline. The CDR3 contains 14 residues. V was trimmed by 7 bases and J by 4 bases, leaving 17 bases between them. Written as DNA, the CDR3 is TGTGCCATCACCCCATTGCGAGACCGGTACGAGCAGTACTTC. It codes for CAITPLRDRYEQYF.

This clonotype was seen only a few times. The chain links TRBV7-6 to TRBJ2-1; 8 bases are a match to TRBD2. This CDR3 has 13 residues. Germline CDR1 is SGHVS and CDR2 is FNYEAQ. The J segment lost 6 bases and the V segment lost 7 bases, leaving 5 bases of the junction unmatched. The DNA of the CDR3 is TGTGCCAGCACCTTCGGGAGGGGCAATGAGCAGTTCTTC. The encoded protein is CASTFGRGNEQFF.

At least ten counts were recorded for this clonotype. V is TRBV2 and J is TRBJ2-4; D not resolved. The CDR3 is made up of 14 amino acids. Trimming left V 6 bases short and J 10 bases short, with 19 bases between. Germline-derived CDR1 and CDR2 are SNHLY and FYNNEI. The CDR3 bases are TGTGCCAGCAGGGTACGGACGGATGATTTTATTCAGTACTTC. Amino acid sequence: CASRVRTDDFIQYF. Full variable domain (missing parts from reference TRBV2 and TRBJ2-4): EPEVTQTPSHQVTQMGQEVILRCVPISNHLYFYWYRQILGQKVEFLVSFYNNEISEKSEIFDDQFSVERPDGSNFTLKIRSTKLEDSAMYFCASRVRTDDFIQYFGAGTRLSVL.

This clonotype has just a few counts. This chain uses TRBV4-2 with TRBJ2-7; the match to TRBD2 covers 13 bases. The CDR3 is made up of 16 amino acids. Germline V gene data show CDR1 as LGHNA and CDR2 as YNFKEQ. V dropped 4 bases and J dropped 6; count of bases not matched to a gene: 9. The CDR3 DNA sequence: TGTGCCAGCAGCCTGGGGACTAGCGGGACAAGTCGCGAGCAGTACTTC. This encodes CASSLGTSGTSREQYF.

This clonotype was recorded many times. This chain links TRBV7-3 with TRBJ2-5; the match to TRBD2 covers 7 bases. This CDR3 contains 14 residues. After removal of 2 bases from V and 5 bases from J, the junction contained 5 bases not matched to a gene. CDR1 is SGHTA and CDR2 is FQGTGA in the germline V gene. This chain's CDR3 is CASSLGGRLETQYF. The CDR3 DNA follows: TGTGCCAGCAGCTTAGGCGGGAGATTGGAGACCCAGTACTTC.

This clonotype was recorded many times. The gene calls are TRBV11-2 and TRBJ1-1; 10 positions match TRBD1. In germline, CDR1 is SGHAT, CDR2 FQNNGV. The CDR3 runs 14 residues. The trim removed 3 bases at V and 3 bases at J, leaving 1 base unmatched. The CDR3 here is CASSLDRGYTEAFF. CDR3 coding DNA: TGTGCCAGCAGCTTGGACAGGGGGTACACTGAAGCTTTCTTT.

This clonotype is categorized as medium-sized (0.01 to 0.1%). This chain joins TRBV11-2 and TRBJ2-5, with D uncertain. Trimming cost V 4 bases and J 3 bases, with 9 bases left between them. The CDR3 has 13 amino acids. In germline, CDR1 is SGHAT, CDR2 FQNNGV. CDR3 region: CASSSTTKETQYF. DNA for the CDR3: TGTGCCAGCAGCTCAACTACGAAAGAGACCCAGTACTTC.

This clonotype was detected a few times. J is TRBJ2-1 and V is TRBV5-1; 9 nucleotides match TRBD2. After removal of 4 bases from V and 2 bases from J, the junction contained 4 bases not matched to a gene. The CDR3 runs 15 residues. CDR1 SGHRS and CDR2 YFSETQ come from the germline V gene. The CDR3 loop is CASSRTSATYNEQFF. CDR3 DNA: TGCGCCAGCAGCAGGACTAGCGCCACCTACAATGAGCAGTTCTTC.

The sample holds many counts of this clonotype. This chain links TRBV5-1 with TRBJ1-4; D remains ambiguous. The germline V gene has CDR1 SGHRS and CDR2 YFSETQ. Trimming removed 7 bases at V and 7 bases at J, with 23 bases between. The CDR3 totals 16 residues. The CDR3 is CASSPGVGVVFEKLFF. CDR3 DNA sequence: TGCGCCAGCTCCCCCGGAGTCGGGGTGGTGTTTGAAAAACTGTTTTTT.

The gene calls are TRBV3-1 and TRBJ1-2; D uncertain. This CDR3 contains 14 residues. The V and J ends lost 1 base and 0 bases respectively, with 6 bases between them. Germline CDR1 reads LGHDT; CDR2 reads YNNKEL (reference sequence). The CDR3 reads CASSQGAANYGYTF. CDR3 nucleotide sequence: TGTGCCAGCAGCCAAGGGGCCGCTAACTATGGCTACACCTTC.

The V and J genes are TRBV9 and TRBJ2-7, with 11 bases matching TRBD2. CDR3 length equals 14 residues. The V gene's germline CDR1 is SGDLS and CDR2 YYNGEE. After removal of 2 bases from V and 7 bases from J, the junction contained 5 bases not matched to a gene. Here the CDR3 DNA reads TGTGCCAGCAGCGTGACTAGCGGGAATCTAGAGCAGTACTTC. Its protein is CASSVTSGNLEQYF.

This clonotype was recorded a few times. This rearrangement joins TRBV6-2 or TRBV6-3 to TRBJ2-1; weak D call: TRBD2 (5 bases). The CDR3 length is 16 residues. The germline V gene encodes CDR1 MNHEY and CDR2 SVGEGT. Trimming removed 0 bases at V and 0 bases at J, with 9 bases between. For the CDR3, the DNA is TGTGCCAGCAGTTACTCGATTAGCGCCTCCTACAATGAGCAGTTCTTC. Its translation is CASSYSISASYNEQFF.

There are many counts of this clonotype. The chain uses TRBV6-1 and TRBJ2-3; D perhaps matches TRBD2 (6 bases). The germline V and J ends were trimmed by 8 bases and 10 bases, with 28 bases remaining between them. CDR1 MNHNS and CDR2 SASEGT come from the germline V gene. The CDR3 is made up of 16 amino acids. CDR3 in amino acids: CASSAGTPHPAGAQYF. The CDR3, as DNA: TGTGCCAGCTCTGCCGGGACTCCTCACCCGGCAGGAGCGCAGTATTTT.

This clonotype was seen repeatedly, ten times or more. The CDR3 region is CASNGQGYSNQPQHF. In nucleotides, the CDR3 is TGTGCCAGCAACGGACAGGGATATAGCAATCAGCCCCAGCATTTT. V usage is TRBV2 and J usage is TRBJ1-5; 8 bases line up with TRBD1. This CDR3 is built from 15 residues. V lost 7 bases and J lost 0; bases outside the gene matches: 5. Looked up from germline, CDR1 is SNHLY and CDR2 is FYNNEI.

This clonotype was recorded at least ten times. The chain combines TRBV20-1 with TRBJ2-7; 11 nucleotides line up with TRBD2. This CDR3 contains 13 residues. The V and J ends lost 5 bases and 6 bases, in that order; junction bases with no gene match: 6. The germline V gene encodes CDR1 DFQATT and CDR2 SNEGSKA (reference sequence). The DNA for the CDR3 is TGCAGTGCTTCGACTAGCGGGATTGGCGAGCAGTACTTC. The encoded protein is CSASTSGIGEQYF.

The sample holds a few counts of this clonotype. This chain joins TRBV12-3 or TRBV12-4 and TRBJ1-1; 10 nucleotides align to TRBD1. The CDR3 runs to 15 residues. The junction had 4 bases not matched to a gene; V was cut back by 5 bases and J by 1 base. As DNA, the CDR3 is TGTGCCAGCAGTCCCGGGGACAGGGGGAACACTGAAGCTTTCTTT. Protein sequence: CASSPGDRGNTEAFF.